The source of this T cell receptor beta chain is a study of cytomegalovirus exposure and HLA in healthy donors. As to this clone: What it recognizes is unknown.

Primers: 60 Vbeta forward and 13 Jbeta reverse. Using immunoSEQ multiplex PCR, the repertoire was profiled, and TCRdb retains in-frame clones only, with some absent. The sample holds over 50,000 clones. Study outcomes and limitations: An analysis that came later showed most CMV-associated TCR beta chains appearing HLA-restricted. Later analysis demonstrated an association between a missense DCLRE1C variant and TCR beta V- and J-gene trimming. Presence/absence results assume similar sequencing depth per donor, which may not hold.

The CDR3 spans 18 residues. Germline-derived CDR1 and CDR2 are MGHDK and SYGVNS. V lost 1 base and J lost 0; bases outside the gene matches: 10. Healthy bone marrow donors supplied every sample. The TCR was taken from a man aged 50 to 59 in good health and CMV-seropositive. The chain couples TRBV25-1 to TRBJ1-1, with 8 bases identical to TRBD1. Sample: PBMCs. The CDR3 region has the DNA TGTGCCAGCAGTGAATCCCCCAGGCAGGGGGCTTTGAACACTGAAGCTTTCTTT. Residues: CASSESPRQGALNTEAFF.